The next 13 T cell receptor beta chains were all read from a single sample in a study of blood T cell repertoires in COVID-19. Using immunoSEQ multiplex PCR, the repertoire was profiled, and TCRdb retains in-frame clones only, with some absent. The sample records about 280,000 clones, 75% to 90% being singletons. Sequencing was done on a sample of peripheral blood. These receptors originate from a woman aged 25 to 39 who had recovered from COVID-19.

The J gene is TRBJ1-5, the V gene TRBV18, with D uncertain. V lost 3 bases, J lost 4 bases, and 7 bases lay in between. CDR1 KGHSH and CDR2 LQKENI come from the germline V gene. There are 13 residues in the CDR3. Here the CDR3 DNA reads TGTGCCAGCTCACCGACGGAGAATCAGCCCCAGCATTTT. Its protein is CASSPTENQPQHF.

This chain links TRBV24-1 with TRBJ2-3; the match to TRBD1 covers 11 bases. The CDR3 is made up of 17 amino acids. Germline values: CDR1 KGHDR, CDR2 SFDVKD. V shed 3 bases and J 3 bases; nucleotides not matched to a gene: 7. The CDR3: CATSDAGTGGWTDTQYF. Here the CDR3 DNA reads TGTGCCACCAGTGATGCCGGGACAGGGGGATGGACAGATACGCAGTATTTT.

The chain uses TRBV2 and TRBJ1-5; D is uncertain. CDR3 size: 13 residues. Germline-derived CDR1 and CDR2 are SNHLY and FYNNEI. V was trimmed by 6 bases and J by 7 bases, leaving 13 bases between them. DNA of the CDR3: TGTGCCAGCAGCTGGCTAGAGGAGCAGCCCCAGCATTTT. Its translation: CASSWLEEQPQHF.

Concerning this clone: Mismatch with germline at one junction end may stem from a read error. The V gene is TRBV7-7, the J gene TRBJ2-1; TRBD2 agrees at 7 bases. From germline, CDR1 is SSHAT and CDR2 FNYEAQ (reference sequence). CDR3 length: 16 amino acids. The CDR3 DNA is TGTGCTAGCAGCTTAGGTTCGGGACTACCTTACAATGAGCAGTTCTTC. Its protein product is CASSLGSGLPYNEQFF.

The J gene is TRBJ1-2, the V gene TRBV6-2 or TRBV6-3; TRBD1 matches at 9 bases. The CDR3 runs 14 residues. CDR1 MNHEY and CDR2 SVGEGT come from the germline V gene. V gave up 6 bases and J gave up 4 bases; unmatched junction bases: 6. The CDR3 region is CASSLGQGSYGYTF. The CDR3 nucleotides are TGTGCCAGCAGCCTGGGACAGGGTAGCTATGGCTACACCTTC.

This chain connects TRBV24-1 to TRBJ2-3; 13 positions agree with TRBD2. The ends lost 3 bases at V and 5 bases at J; junction bases unmatched: 4. The CDR3 spans 16 residues. The germline V gene has CDR1 KGHDR and CDR2 SFDVKD. The CDR3 loop is CATSDRLAGGLDTQYF. In DNA, the CDR3 is TGTGCCACCAGTGATCGACTAGCGGGGGGTTTAGATACGCAGTATTTT.

On this clone itself: Different DNA sequences within this sample yield the same CDR3. J is TRBJ2-7 and V is TRBV7-2; 9 bases map to TRBD1. J gave up 6 bases and V 4 bases, and 1 base lay outside the gene matches. The CDR3 is 12 amino acids. Per germline, CDR1 SGHTA and CDR2 FQGNSA. The DNA for the CDR3 is TGTGCCAGCAGCTCACAGGGGGCCGAGCAGTACTTC. It is translated as CASSSQGAEQYF.

The CDR3 region is CASSLDRPKNSPLHF. Written as DNA, the CDR3 is TGTGCCAGCAGTCTGGACAGGCCGAAAAATTCACCCCTCCACTTT. V gene TRBV6-5 combines with J gene TRBJ1-6, with 7 bases identical to TRBD1. The CDR3 runs 15 residues. Trimming at V came to 5 bases and at J to 7 bases, leaving 8 bases not matched to a gene. Looked up from germline, CDR1 is MNHEY and CDR2 is SVGAGI.

The genes are TRBV29-1 and TRBJ1-1; possible D gene TRBD1, 5 bases. The germline V gene encodes CDR1 SQVTM and CDR2 ANQGSEA. V dropped 6 bases and J dropped 1 base, with 15 bases sitting between them. This CDR3 region has 14 residues. The CDR3 sequence: CSVGVGATNTEAFF. DNA of the CDR3: TGCAGCGTCGGAGTAGGGGCCACGAACACTGAAGCTTTCTTT.

This rearrangement joins TRBV5-1 to TRBJ1-1; 10 bases map to TRBD1. Germline V gene lookup returns CDR1 SGHRS and CDR2 YFSETQ. With 3 bases clipped from V and 4 bases from J, the junction kept 6 bases outside the gene matches. This CDR3 spans 15 amino acids. CDR3 coding DNA: TGCGCCAGCAGCTCTTCCGGGACAGGGGCCACTGAAGCTTTCTTT. Amino acid sequence: CASSSSGTGATEAFF.

The chain employs TRBV3-1 (or the pseudogene TRBV3-2) and TRBJ1-1, with no clear D. CDR3 length: 14 residues. Germline CDR1 is LGHDT and CDR2 is YNNKEL (reference sequence). The V and J ends lost 2 bases and 4 bases respectively, with 11 bases between them. CDR3 bases: TGTGCCAGCAGCCAAAGCCCCCGCGGCACTGAAGCTTTCTTT. As protein: CASSQSPRGTEAFF.

The chain links TRBV7-9 to TRBJ2-3, with TRBD1 as a possible D gene (5 bases). With 5 bases removed from V and 2 bases from J, the gap between germline ends came to 11 bases. The CDR3 consists of 14 residues. Germline V gene data show CDR1 as SEHNR and CDR2 as FQNEAQ (reference sequence). This CDR3 is CASSLDRYTDTQYF. The CDR3, as DNA: TGTGCCAGCAGCCTCGACAGATACACAGATACGCAGTATTTT. Filled out from reference TRBV7-9 and TRBJ2-3, the complete variable domain reads DTGVSQNPRHKITKRGQNVTFRCDPISEHNRLYWYRQTLGQGPEFLTYFQNEAQLEKSRLLSDRFSAERPKGSFSTLEIQRTEQGDSAMYLCASSLDRYTDTQYFGPGTRLTVL.

The J gene is TRBJ1-6, the V gene TRBV4-1; 9 bases agree with TRBD1. Germline loops: CDR1 MGHRA, CDR2 YSYEKL. This CDR3 is 15 amino acids long. The V gene end was trimmed by 0 bases and the J gene end by 11 bases; junction bases not matched to a gene: 5. The CDR3 spells CASSQEGQGETPLHF. The CDR3 nucleotides are TGCGCCAGCAGCCAAGAGGGACAGGGCGAAACACCCCTCCACTTT.